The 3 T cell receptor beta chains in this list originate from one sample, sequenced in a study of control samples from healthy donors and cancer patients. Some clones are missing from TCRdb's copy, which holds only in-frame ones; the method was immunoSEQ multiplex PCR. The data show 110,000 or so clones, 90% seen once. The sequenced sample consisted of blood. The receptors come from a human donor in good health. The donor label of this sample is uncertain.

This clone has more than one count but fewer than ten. CDR3 sequence reads: CASSRPGQPGSSGNTIYF. The CDR3 region has the DNA TGTGCCAGCAGCCGCCCCGGACAGCCCGGTTCCTCTGGAAACACCATATATTTT. This chain joins TRBV7-6 and TRBJ1-3; a possible D gene is TRBD1 (6 bases). Trimming stripped 5 bases from V and 0 bases from J, with 20 bases between. The CDR3 length is 18 residues. Looked up from germline, CDR1 is SGHVS and CDR2 is FNYEAQ.

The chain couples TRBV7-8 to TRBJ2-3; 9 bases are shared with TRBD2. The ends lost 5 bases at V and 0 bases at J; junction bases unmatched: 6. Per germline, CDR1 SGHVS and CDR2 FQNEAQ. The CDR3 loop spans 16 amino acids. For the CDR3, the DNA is TGTGCCAGCAGCCTTATTAGCGGGGGAAGCACAGATACGCAGTATTTT. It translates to CASSLISGGSTDTQYF.

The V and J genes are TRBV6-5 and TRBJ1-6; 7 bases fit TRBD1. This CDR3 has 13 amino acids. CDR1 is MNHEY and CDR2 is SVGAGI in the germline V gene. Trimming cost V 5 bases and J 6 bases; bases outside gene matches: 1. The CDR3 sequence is CASSRDSNSPLHF. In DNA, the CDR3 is TGTGCCAGCAGTAGGGACAGTAATTCACCCCTCCACTTT.